These T cell receptor beta chains were read from a single sample in a study of technical replicates of blood from a handful of donors. Clones were sequenced by immunoSEQ multiplex PCR, and TCRdb holds only the in-frame ones, with some missing. This sample has over 50,000 clones, with more than 85% found just once. Sample: PBMCs. The receptor source for this set is a human donor in good health. Some clones in this sample may be carry-over from other donors' samples. CDR3s include the opening cysteine and the closing phenylalanine or tryptophan. D genes are given only for firm matches. Some rows mark clone size as missing; the rest say once, few, many or name a class of expanded clone.

v_gene	j_gene	abundance	d_gene	CDR3aa	CDR3nt
TRBV21-1	TRBJ1-2	.	.	CASSKAYGRGNYGYTF	TGTGCCAGCAGCAAAGCCTATGGCAGGGGGAACTATGGCTACACCTTC
TRBV7-9	TRBJ1-1	.	.	CASSLPQNTEAFF	TGTGCCAGCAGCTTACCCCAGAACACTGAAGCTTTCTTT
TRBV6-1	TRBJ1-6	.	TRBD1	CASSETGGSRSPLHF	TGTGCCAGCAGTGAAACAGGGGGAAGTCGATCACCCCTCCACTTT
TRBV9	TRBJ2-7	.	.	CASSPGSNYEQYF	TGTGCCAGCAGCCCCGGGAGCAATTACGAGCAGTACTTC
TRBV29-1	TRBJ1-1	once	TRBD1	CSVVGTGGTEAFF	TGCAGCGTTGTAGGGACAGGGGGCACTGAAGCTTTCTTT
TRBV19	TRBJ1-1	.	.	CASTGLLYTEAFF	TGTGCCAGCACGGGACTTTTGTACACTGAAGCTTTCTTT
TRBV9	TRBJ2-2	few	.	CASSVATGNTGELFF	TGTGCCAGCAGCGTAGCTACGGGAAACACCGGGGAGCTGTTTTTT
TRBV11-2	TRBJ2-7	.	TRBD1	CASSTQGQDQYEQYF	TGTGCCAGCAGCACACAGGGACAGGACCAATACGAGCAGTACTTC
TRBV7-9	TRBJ2-3	.	TRBD2	CASSSSGGRTDTQYF	TGTGCCAGCAGCTCCTCGGGGGGGCGCACAGATACGCAGTATTTT
TRBV30	TRBJ2-7	few	.	CAWSDGTGSYEQYF	TGTGCCTGGAGTGACGGCACGGGATCCTACGAGCAGTACTTC
TRBV27	TRBJ1-6	.	TRBD1	CASTLGTGVSPLHF	TGTGCCAGCACTCTCGGGACAGGGGTTTCACCCCTCCACTTT
TRBV5-8	TRBJ2-6	.	.	CARADSLTYSGANVLTF	TGTGCCAGAGCGGACAGCCTCACCTACTCTGGGGCCAACGTCCTGACTTTC
TRBV18	TRBJ1-3	.	.	CASSPLGDTGNTIYF	TGTGCCAGCTCACCACTCGGGGACACTGGAAACACCATATATTTT
TRBV6-5	TRBJ1-2	.	.	CASRFPTGGYTF	TGTGCCAGCAGATTCCCGACAGGCGGCTACACCTTC
TRBV10-3	TRBJ1-2	.	TRBD1	CATKGQGSWYGYTF	TGTGCCACAAAGGGACAGGGGTCGTGGTATGGCTACACCTTC
TRBV5-1	TRBJ2-3	few	.	CASSLARLGDTQYF	TGCGCCAGCAGCTTGGCGAGGTTAGGAGATACGCAGTATTTT
TRBV5-1	TRBJ2-3	.	.	CASSPIAYSTDTQYF	TGCGCCAGCAGCCCCATAGCTTATTCCACAGATACGCAGTATTTT
TRBV6-5	TRBJ2-7	.	TRBD2	CASKTRLAGGYEQYF	TGTGCCAGCAAAACTCGGCTAGCGGGGGGGTACGAGCAGTACTTC